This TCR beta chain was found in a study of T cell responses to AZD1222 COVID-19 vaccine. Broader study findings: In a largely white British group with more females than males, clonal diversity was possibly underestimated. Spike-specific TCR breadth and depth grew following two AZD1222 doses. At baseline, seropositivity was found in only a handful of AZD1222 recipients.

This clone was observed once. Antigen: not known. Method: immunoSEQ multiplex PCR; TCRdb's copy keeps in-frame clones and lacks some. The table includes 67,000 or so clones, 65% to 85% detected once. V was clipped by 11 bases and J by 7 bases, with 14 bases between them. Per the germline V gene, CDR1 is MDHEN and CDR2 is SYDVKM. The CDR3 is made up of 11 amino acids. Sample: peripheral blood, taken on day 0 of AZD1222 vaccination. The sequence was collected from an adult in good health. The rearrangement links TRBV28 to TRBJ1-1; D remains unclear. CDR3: CAVLRIGEAFF. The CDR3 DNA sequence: TGTGCCGTACTGCGGATTGGTGAAGCTTTCTTT.